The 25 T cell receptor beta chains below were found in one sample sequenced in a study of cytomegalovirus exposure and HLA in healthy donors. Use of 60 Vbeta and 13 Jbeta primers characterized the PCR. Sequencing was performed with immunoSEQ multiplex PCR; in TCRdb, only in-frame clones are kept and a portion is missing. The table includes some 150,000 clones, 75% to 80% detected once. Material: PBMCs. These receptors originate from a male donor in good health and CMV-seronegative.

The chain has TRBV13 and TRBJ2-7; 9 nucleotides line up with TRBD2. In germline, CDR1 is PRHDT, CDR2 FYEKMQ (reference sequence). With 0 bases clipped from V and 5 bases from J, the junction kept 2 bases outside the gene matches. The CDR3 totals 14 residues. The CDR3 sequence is CASSLGLAGHEQYF. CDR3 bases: TGTGCCAGCAGCTTAGGTCTAGCGGGACACGAGCAGTACTTC.

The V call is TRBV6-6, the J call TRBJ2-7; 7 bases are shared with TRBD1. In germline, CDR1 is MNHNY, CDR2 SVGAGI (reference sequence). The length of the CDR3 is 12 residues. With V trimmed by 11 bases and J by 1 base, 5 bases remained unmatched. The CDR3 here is CAVGDRSYEQYF. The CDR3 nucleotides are TGTGCCGTTGGGGACAGATCCTACGAGCAGTACTTC.

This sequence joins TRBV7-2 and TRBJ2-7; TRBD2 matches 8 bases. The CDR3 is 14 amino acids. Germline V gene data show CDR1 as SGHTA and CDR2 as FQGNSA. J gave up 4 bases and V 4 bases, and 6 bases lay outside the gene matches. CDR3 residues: CASSSAGVGYEQYF. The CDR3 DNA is TGTGCCAGCAGCTCAGCGGGAGTCGGGTACGAGCAGTACTTC. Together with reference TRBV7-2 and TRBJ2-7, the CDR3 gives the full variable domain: GAGVSQSPSNKVTEKGKDVELRCDPISGHTALYWYRQSLGQGLEFLIYFQGNSAPDKSGLPSDRFSAERTGGSVSTLTIQRTQQEDSAVYLCASSSAGVGYEQYFGPGTRLTVT.

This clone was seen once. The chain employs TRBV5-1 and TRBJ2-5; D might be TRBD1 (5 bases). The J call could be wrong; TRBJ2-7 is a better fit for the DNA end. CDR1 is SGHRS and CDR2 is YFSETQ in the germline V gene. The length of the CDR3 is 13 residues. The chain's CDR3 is CASFDSDSYEQYF. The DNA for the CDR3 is TGCGCCAGCTTCGACAGTGATTCCTACGAGCAGTACTTC.

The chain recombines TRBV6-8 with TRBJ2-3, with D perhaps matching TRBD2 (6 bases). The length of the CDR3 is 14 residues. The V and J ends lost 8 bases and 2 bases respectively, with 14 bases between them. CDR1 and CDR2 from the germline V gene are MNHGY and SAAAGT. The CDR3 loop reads CASLGGAHTDTQYF. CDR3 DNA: TGTGCCAGCCTCGGGGGTGCGCACACAGATACGCAGTATTTT.

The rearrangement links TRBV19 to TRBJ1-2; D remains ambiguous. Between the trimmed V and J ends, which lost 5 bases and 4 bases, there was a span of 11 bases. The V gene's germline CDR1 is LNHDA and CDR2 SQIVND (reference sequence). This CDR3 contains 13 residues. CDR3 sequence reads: CASSPTSFYGYTF. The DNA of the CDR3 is TGTGCCAGTAGTCCGACATCCTTCTATGGCTACACCTTC.

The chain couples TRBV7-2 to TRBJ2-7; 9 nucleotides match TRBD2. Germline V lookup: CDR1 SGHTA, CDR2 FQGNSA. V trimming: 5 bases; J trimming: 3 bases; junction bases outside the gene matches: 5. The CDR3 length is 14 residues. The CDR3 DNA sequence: TGTGCCAGCAGCAGGGGACTAGCTCTCTACGAGCAGTACTTC. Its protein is CASSRGLALYEQYF.

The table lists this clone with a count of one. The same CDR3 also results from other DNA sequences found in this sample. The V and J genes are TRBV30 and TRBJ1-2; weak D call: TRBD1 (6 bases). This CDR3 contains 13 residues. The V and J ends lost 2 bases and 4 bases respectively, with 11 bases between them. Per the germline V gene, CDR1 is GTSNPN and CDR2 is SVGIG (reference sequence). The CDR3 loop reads CAWSPTGTYGYTF. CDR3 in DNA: TGTGCCTGGAGTCCTACAGGGACCTATGGCTACACCTTC. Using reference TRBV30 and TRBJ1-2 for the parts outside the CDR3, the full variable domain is SQTIHQWPATLVQPVGSPLSLECTVEGTSNPNLYWYRQAAGRGLQLLFYSVGIGQISSEVPQNLSASRPQDRQFILSSKKLLLSDSGFYLCAWSPTGTYGYTFGSGTRLTVV.

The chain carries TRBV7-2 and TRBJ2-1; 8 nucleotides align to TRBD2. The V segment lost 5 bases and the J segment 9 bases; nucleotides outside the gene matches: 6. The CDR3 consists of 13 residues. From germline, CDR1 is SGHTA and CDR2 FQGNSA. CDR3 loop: CASSPRTSLEQFF. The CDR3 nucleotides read TGTGCCAGCAGCCCGCGGACTAGCCTTGAGCAGTTCTTC.

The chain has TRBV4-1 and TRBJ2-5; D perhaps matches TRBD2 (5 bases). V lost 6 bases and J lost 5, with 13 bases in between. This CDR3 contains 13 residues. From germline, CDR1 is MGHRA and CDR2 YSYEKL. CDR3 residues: CASSRLALETQYF. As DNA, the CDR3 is TGCGCCAGCAGTAGGCTAGCACTCGAGACCCAGTACTTC.

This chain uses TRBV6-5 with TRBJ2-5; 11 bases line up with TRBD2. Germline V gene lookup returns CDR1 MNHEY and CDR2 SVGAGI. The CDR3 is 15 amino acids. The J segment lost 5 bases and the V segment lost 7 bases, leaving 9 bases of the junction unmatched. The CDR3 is CASILLAGGGETQYF. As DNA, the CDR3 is TGTGCCAGCATTCTCCTAGCGGGAGGAGGGGAGACCCAGTACTTC.

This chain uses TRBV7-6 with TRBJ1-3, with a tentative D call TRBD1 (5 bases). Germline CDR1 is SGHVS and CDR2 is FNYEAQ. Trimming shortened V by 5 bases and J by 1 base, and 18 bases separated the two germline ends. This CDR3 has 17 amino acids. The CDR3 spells CASSLSPGGLSGNTIYF. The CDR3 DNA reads TGTGCCAGCAGCCTATCGCCGGGGGGTCTGTCTGGAAACACCATATATTTT. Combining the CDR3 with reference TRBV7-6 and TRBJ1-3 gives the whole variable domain GAGVSQSPRYKVTKRGQDVALRCDPISGHVSLYWYRQALGQGPEFLTYFNYEAQQDKSGLPNDRFSAERPEGSISTLTIQRTEQRDSAMYRCASSLSPGGLSGNTIYFGEGSWLTVV.

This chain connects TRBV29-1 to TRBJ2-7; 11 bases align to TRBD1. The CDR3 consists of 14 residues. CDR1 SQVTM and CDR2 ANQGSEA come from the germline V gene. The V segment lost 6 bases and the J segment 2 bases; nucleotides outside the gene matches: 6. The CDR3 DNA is TGCAGCGTGAAACCGGGACAGGGGGCCTACGAGCAGTACTTC. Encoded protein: CSVKPGQGAYEQYF.

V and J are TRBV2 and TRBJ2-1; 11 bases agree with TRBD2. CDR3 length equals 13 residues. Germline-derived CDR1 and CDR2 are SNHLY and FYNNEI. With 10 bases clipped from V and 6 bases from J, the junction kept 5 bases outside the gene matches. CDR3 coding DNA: TGTGCCAATAGCGGGAGGGGGTCCAATGAGCAGTTCTTC. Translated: CANSGRGSNEQFF. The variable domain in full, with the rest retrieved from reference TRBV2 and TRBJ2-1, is EPEVTQTPSHQVTQMGQEVILRCVPISNHLYFYWYRQILGQKVEFLVSFYNNEISEKSEIFDDQFSVERPDGSNFTLKIRSTKLEDSAMYFCANSGRGSNEQFFGPGTRLTVL.

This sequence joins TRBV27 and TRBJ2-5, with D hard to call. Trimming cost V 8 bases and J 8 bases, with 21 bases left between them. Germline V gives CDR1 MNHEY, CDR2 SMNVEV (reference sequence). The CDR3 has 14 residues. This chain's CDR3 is CASAAASQIDTQYF. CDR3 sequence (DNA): TGTGCCAGCGCCGCGGCGAGCCAAATTGATACCCAGTACTTC.

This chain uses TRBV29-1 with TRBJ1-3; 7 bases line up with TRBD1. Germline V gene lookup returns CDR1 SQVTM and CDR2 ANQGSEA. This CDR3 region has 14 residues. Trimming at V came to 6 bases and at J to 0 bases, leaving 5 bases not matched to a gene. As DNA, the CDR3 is TGCAGCGTCGGCGGGACAGCCTCTGGAAACACCATATATTTT. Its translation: CSVGGTASGNTIYF. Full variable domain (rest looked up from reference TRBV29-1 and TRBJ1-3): SAVISQKPSRDICQRGTSLTIQCQVDSQVTMMFWYRQQPGQSLTLIATANQGSEATYESGFVIDKFPISRPNLTFSTLTVSNMSPEDSSIYLCSVGGTASGNTIYFGEGSWLTVV.

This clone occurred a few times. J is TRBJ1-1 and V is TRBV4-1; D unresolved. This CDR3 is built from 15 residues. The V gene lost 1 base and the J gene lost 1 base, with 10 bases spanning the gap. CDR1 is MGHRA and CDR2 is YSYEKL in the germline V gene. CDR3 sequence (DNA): TGCGCCAGCAGCCAAGTCGGGAGAAGGAACACTGAAGCTTTCTTT. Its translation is CASSQVGRRNTEAFF.

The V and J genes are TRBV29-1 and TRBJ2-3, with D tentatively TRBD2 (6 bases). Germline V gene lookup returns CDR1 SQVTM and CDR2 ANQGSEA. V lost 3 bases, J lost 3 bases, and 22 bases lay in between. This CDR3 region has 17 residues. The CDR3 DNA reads TGCAGCGTTGAGGGTGTCAGTACGGGGGAGGTGACAGATACGCAGTATTTT. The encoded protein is CSVEGVSTGEVTDTQYF.

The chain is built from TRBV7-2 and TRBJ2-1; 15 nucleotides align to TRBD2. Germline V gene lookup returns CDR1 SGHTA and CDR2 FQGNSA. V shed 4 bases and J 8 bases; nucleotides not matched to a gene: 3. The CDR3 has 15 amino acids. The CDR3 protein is CASSWGLAGGYEQFF. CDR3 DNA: TGTGCCAGCAGCTGGGGACTAGCGGGGGGCTATGAGCAGTTCTTC.

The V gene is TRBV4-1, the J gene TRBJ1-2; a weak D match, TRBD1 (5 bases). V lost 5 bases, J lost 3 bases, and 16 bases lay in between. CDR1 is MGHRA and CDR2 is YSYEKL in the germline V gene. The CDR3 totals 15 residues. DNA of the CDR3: TGCGCCAGCAGCGTTCAGGGCAATTCGGACTATGGCTACACCTTC. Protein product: CASSVQGNSDYGYTF.

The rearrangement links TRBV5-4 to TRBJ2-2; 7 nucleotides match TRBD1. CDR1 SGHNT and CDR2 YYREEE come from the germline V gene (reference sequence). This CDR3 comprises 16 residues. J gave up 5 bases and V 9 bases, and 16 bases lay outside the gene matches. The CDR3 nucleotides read TGTGCCACCTATGCAGGGGGTTCGGGCAGGACCGGGGAGCTGTTTTTT. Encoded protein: CATYAGGSGRTGELFF.

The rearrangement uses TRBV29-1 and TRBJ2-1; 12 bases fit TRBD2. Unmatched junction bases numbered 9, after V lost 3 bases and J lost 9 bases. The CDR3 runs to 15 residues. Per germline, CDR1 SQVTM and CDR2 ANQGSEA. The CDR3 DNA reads TGCAGCGTTGACTTGCCTAGCGGGAGGGCCGGTGAGCAGTTCTTC. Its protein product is CSVDLPSGRAGEQFF.

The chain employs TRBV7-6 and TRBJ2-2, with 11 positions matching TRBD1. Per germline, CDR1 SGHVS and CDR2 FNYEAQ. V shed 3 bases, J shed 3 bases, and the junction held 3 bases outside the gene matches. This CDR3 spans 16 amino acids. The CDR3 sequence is CASSLDRGRDTGELFF. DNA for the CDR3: TGTGCCAGCAGCTTGGACAGGGGGCGGGACACCGGGGAGCTGTTTTTT.

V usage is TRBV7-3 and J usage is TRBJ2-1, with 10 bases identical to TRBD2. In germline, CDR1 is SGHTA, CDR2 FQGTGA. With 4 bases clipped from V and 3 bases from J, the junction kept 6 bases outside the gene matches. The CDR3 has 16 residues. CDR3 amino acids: CASSSPGLANYNEQFF. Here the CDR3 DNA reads TGTGCCAGCAGCTCGCCGGGACTAGCGAACTACAATGAGCAGTTCTTC.

The CDR3 nucleotides are TGTGCCAGCAGGGACAGGATTGGTAATCAGCCCCAGCATTTT. Protein sequence: CASRDRIGNQPQHF. This rearrangement joins TRBV2 to TRBJ1-5, with 7 bases lining up with TRBD1. CDR1 and CDR2 (germline): SNHLY, FYNNEI. Trimming removed 6 bases from V and 4 bases from J; junction bases left unmatched: 6. CDR3 length equals 14 residues.